The subject of this entry is one T cell receptor beta chain. Trimming took off 5 bases at V and 1 base at J, with 9 bases between the two ends. Germline CDR1 SGHTA, CDR2 FQGNSA. This CDR3 is 14 amino acids long. The sample originates from a study of blood T cell repertoires in COVID-19. Study-wide context: Nucleic acid was either cDNA or gDNA, and it came from T cells, B-cell-depleted T cells, or PBMCs.

Data came from immunoSEQ multiplex PCR; TCRdb stores just in-frame clones and leaves some out. The data show roughly 190,000 clones, around 82% seen once. The origin of this receptor is a human donor with acute or convalescent COVID-19. The donor label of this sample is uncertain. The sequenced sample consisted of peripheral blood. This chain uses TRBV7-2 with TRBJ1-5; weak D call: TRBD1 (6 bases). CDR3 in DNA: TGTGCCAGCAGCGTGACAGGAAGCAATCAGCCCCAGCATTTT. The encoded protein is CASSVTGSNQPQHF.